This T cell receptor beta chain stems from a study of T cell responses to AZD1222 COVID-19 vaccine. Profiled with immunoSEQ multiplex PCR; TCRdb holds only in-frame clones, not every one. The data contain 100,000 to 150,000 clones, around 85% of them singletons. Regarding the study as a whole: Variant regions that are unmutated are reportedly the target of nearly half of spike-specific TCRs. White British donors predominated, females outnumbered males, and clonal diversity was possibly underestimated. Only a handful of AZD1222 recipients were seropositive at baseline.

As concerns this clone: Antigen: not known.

This CDR3 is 13 amino acids long. Germline CDR1 and CDR2: SGHVS and FNYEAQ. The V and J ends lost 5 bases and 6 bases, in that order; junction bases with no gene match: 5. The TCR comes from an adult who received the AZD1222 COVID-19 vaccine. The J gene is TRBJ2-7, the V gene TRBV7-6; 9 bases line up with TRBD2. The specimen was peripheral blood, collected 28 days after the second AZD1222 dose. In nucleotides, the CDR3 is TGTGCCAGCAGCCGCGCGGGGGGGCCCGAGCAGTACTTC. Amino acid sequence: CASSRAGGPEQYF.